This TCR beta chain stems from a study of T cells in Graves' hyperthyroidism and ophthalmopathy. In the study overall: Staff took peripheral blood when the initial diagnosis was made, before any treatment began.

The CDR3 regions of TCR beta were amplified from RNA transcripts. A first-round RT-PCR of the TCR CDR3 used the HTBI primer set. TCRdb reprocessed the multiplex PCR reads via MiXCR and lists one record per CDR3 protein. The sample has 700,000 or so distinct CDR3 sequences, 15% to 20% seen once. Looked up from germline, CDR1 is MGHRA and CDR2 is YSYEKL. This CDR3 is 19 amino acids long. Trimming pared 4 bases from V and 4 bases from J, leaving 26 bases between. This clonotype was sampled from a man between 18 and 35 years old with Graves' hyperthyroidism. The sequenced material came from blood. The chain employs TRBV4-1 and TRBJ1-5; TRBD1 is a possible D gene (6 bases). CDR3 region: CASSLVWGPAGAINQPQHF. In nucleotides, the CDR3 is TGCGCCAGCAGCCTGGTCTGGGGGCCAGCGGGTGCCATAAATCAGCCCCAGCATTTT.